This T cell receptor beta chain emerged from a study of tumor and adjacent non-tumor tissue in lung cancer. Study observations and caveats: Shorter survival was associated with higher TCR diversity in tumors.

This clonotype was recorded at least ten times. The target antigen is unknown. Three rounds of nested PCR, following a modified ARM-PCR protocol, produced the TCRbeta library. MiXCR, run by TCRdb on the multiplex PCR reads, gives a single entry per CDR3 protein. The repertoire holds 55,000 to 65,000 distinct CDR3 sequences, with roughly 57% as singletons. The template was RNA from unsorted bulk tissue. This non-tumor lung sample came from over 3 cm beyond the tumor edge. CDR3 size: 16 residues. Germline V gene data show CDR1 as MGHRA and CDR2 as YSYEKL. Trimming took 1 base from V and 0 from J; bases not matched to a gene: 6.

The chain uses TRBV4-1 and TRBJ2-7; 7 bases match TRBD2. Source material: distant non-tumor lung tissue. The sequence derives from a man between 65 and 80 years old with non-small cell lung cancer. The CDR3 nucleotides read TGCGCCAGCAGCCAAGGAGCGGGAAGGACCTCCTACGAGCAGTACTTC. It specifies CASSQGAGRTSYEQYF.